This TCR beta chain was documented in a study of OX40 agonist ivuxolimab in advanced cancers. This clone was found a few times. Repertoires were generated with immunoSEQ multiplex PCR, while TCRdb's copy carries only in-frame clones and drops some. The sample has about 52,000 clones, 90% to 95% seen once. The CDR3 has 14 amino acids. The germline V gene has CDR1 KGHSH and CDR2 LQKENI. Trimming removed 3 bases at V and 3 bases at J, with 12 bases between. The chain has TRBV18 and TRBJ2-7, with a possible D match to TRBD1 (6 bases). This TCR came from an adult with an advanced solid tumor such as melanoma, head and neck, liver or kidney cancer. Sequenced material: CD4+ or CD8+ T cells sorted from blood, taken in a trial of the OX40 agonist ivuxolimab. The CDR3 loop reads CASSPGAAFYEQYF. In DNA, the CDR3 is TGTGCCAGCTCACCGGGGGCGGCCTTCTACGAGCAGTACTTC.